Below are 19 T cell receptor beta chains sequenced from a single sample in a study of blood T cell repertoires in COVID-19. Generated by immunoSEQ multiplex PCR, the TCRdb table keeps only in-frame clones and is missing some. The sample records approximately 80,000 clones, about 82% being singletons. Sequencing input: peripheral blood. The receptors derive from a man over 45 with active COVID-19.

This chain uses TRBV19 with TRBJ1-1, with D tentatively TRBD1 (6 bases). The length of the CDR3 is 12 residues. Trimming removed 7 bases from V and 1 base from J, with 7 bases in between. The V gene's germline CDR1 is LNHDA and CDR2 SQIVND (reference sequence). The chain's CDR3 is CASMGANTEAFF. The CDR3 DNA reads TGTGCCAGTATGGGGGCGAACACTGAAGCTTTCTTT.

The chain is built from TRBV27 and TRBJ2-5; possibly TRBD1 for D (6 bases). V gave up 3 bases and J gave up 1 base, with 12 bases separating them. CDR1 is MNHEY and CDR2 is SMNVEV in the germline V gene (reference sequence). The CDR3 runs to 15 residues. CDR3 in amino acids: CASSLRRDTQETQYF. DNA for the CDR3: TGTGCCAGCAGTTTGCGACGGGACACCCAAGAGACCCAGTACTTC.

This clone has more than one count but fewer than ten. The chain recombines TRBV28 with TRBJ1-2; D is unresolved. The V end was cut by 7 bases, the J end by 0 bases, with 6 bases between. CDR1 is MDHEN, CDR2 SYDVKM, per germline. CDR3 size: 12 residues. CDR3 region: CASNLANYGYTF. The CDR3 nucleotides read TGTGCCAGCAATCTCGCTAACTATGGCTACACCTTC.

The chain couples TRBV2 to TRBJ2-7, with TRBD2 matching over 8 bases. The junction had 5 bases not matched to a gene; V was cut back by 7 bases and J by 3 bases. This CDR3 comprises 13 residues. The germline V gene has CDR1 SNHLY and CDR2 FYNNEI. CDR3 nucleotide sequence: TGTGCCAGCAAGGCGGGGGGTCGCTACGAGCAGTACTTC. Translation: CASKAGGRYEQYF. The variable domain in full, with the rest retrieved from reference TRBV2 and TRBJ2-7, is EPEVTQTPSHQVTQMGQEVILRCVPISNHLYFYWYRQILGQKVEFLVSFYNNEISEKSEIFDDQFSVERPDGSNFTLKIRSTKLEDSAMYFCASKAGGRYEQYFGPGTRLTVT.

The genes are TRBV7-2 and TRBJ1-2; a possible D gene is TRBD1 (5 bases). Germline values: CDR1 SGHTA, CDR2 FQGNSA. There are 15 residues in the CDR3. The germline V and J ends were trimmed by 5 bases and 5 bases, with 18 bases remaining between them. The chain's CDR3 is CASSTDNSPGYGYTF. CDR3 coding DNA: TGTGCCAGCAGCACGGACAACTCTCCTGGGTATGGCTACACCTTC.

The V gene is TRBV20-1, the J gene TRBJ1-2; 7 positions agree with TRBD1. This CDR3 is built from 13 residues. From germline, CDR1 is DFQATT and CDR2 SNEGSKA (reference sequence). The ends lost 3 bases at V and 8 bases at J; junction bases unmatched: 9. CDR3 loop: CSASGDRVGGYTF. The CDR3 nucleotides read TGCAGTGCTAGTGGTGACAGGGTCGGCGGCTACACCTTC.

The chain uses TRBV5-6 and TRBJ1-1; TRBD1 matches 8 bases. The CDR3 loop spans 14 amino acids. Per the germline V gene, CDR1 is SGHDT and CDR2 is YYEEEE. V was pared by 4 bases and J by 4 bases, with 6 bases of the junction left unmatched. This chain's CDR3 is CASSGPGQVTEAFF. The CDR3, as DNA: TGTGCCAGCAGCGGGCCGGGACAGGTCACTGAAGCTTTCTTT.

In its sample, this clone was seen once. V and J are TRBV6-5 and TRBJ1-6, with no clear D. V was pared by 2 bases and J by 4 bases, with 9 bases between. This CDR3 spans 15 amino acids. Per germline, CDR1 MNHEY and CDR2 SVGAGI. For the CDR3, the DNA is TGTGCCAGCAGTTACCGAGGGCGATATAATTCACCCCTCCACTTT. Translated, it gives CASSYRGRYNSPLHF.

The chain uses TRBV6-5 and TRBJ1-1, with 7 bases that match TRBD1. The CDR3 spans 14 residues. J was trimmed by 6 bases and V by 7 bases; bases with no gene match: 11. Germline CDR1 MNHEY, CDR2 SVGAGI. CDR3 in DNA: TGTGCCAGCACTTTTCTAACAGGGGCCGCTGAAGCTTTCTTT. Protein: CASTFLTGAAEAFF.

The V call is TRBV30, the J call TRBJ1-2, with 10 bases matching TRBD1. The germline V gene has CDR1 GTSNPN and CDR2 SVGIG (reference sequence). V shed 3 bases, J shed 0 bases, and the junction held 7 bases outside the gene matches. CDR3 length: 16 amino acids. CDR3 in DNA: TGTGCCTGGAGGGTGAAGGGGACAGGGGCTAACTATGGCTACACCTTC. Encoded protein: CAWRVKGTGANYGYTF.

The V call is TRBV24-1, the J call TRBJ2-1, with D possibly TRBD2 on 5 matching bases. The CDR3 totals 17 residues. V was shortened by 1 base and J by 0 bases, with 12 bases between the two germline ends. Germline-derived CDR1 and CDR2 are KGHDR and SFDVKD. CDR3 loop: CATSDLDGKSSYNEQFF. For the CDR3, the DNA is TGTGCCACCAGTGATTTAGACGGGAAGAGCTCCTACAATGAGCAGTTCTTC.

V and J are TRBV28 and TRBJ2-6, with no clear D. CDR1 and CDR2 (germline): MDHEN, SYDVKM. This CDR3 spans 13 amino acids. V gave up 7 bases and J gave up 2 bases, with 6 bases separating them. The CDR3 spells CASTAAGANVLTF. The DNA for the CDR3 is TGTGCCAGCACGGCGGCTGGGGCCAACGTCCTGACTTTC.

The chain links TRBV28 to TRBJ1-5; a weak D match, TRBD1 (5 bases). V was shortened by 2 bases and J by 7 bases, with 12 bases between the two germline ends. The CDR3 totals 14 residues. Germline loops: CDR1 MDHEN, CDR2 SYDVKM. The CDR3: CASSLRQGGQPQHF. Here the CDR3 DNA reads TGTGCCAGCAGTTTAAGGCAGGGAGGGCAGCCCCAGCATTTT. Based on the CDR3 plus reference TRBV28 and TRBJ1-5, the full variable domain is DVKVTQSSRYLVKRTGEKVFLECVQDMDHENMFWYRQDPGLGLRLIYFSYDVKMKEKGDIPEGYSVSREKKERFSLILESASTNQTSMYLCASSLRQGGQPQHFGDGTRLSIL.

This clone was detected only a few times. The J gene is TRBJ2-7, the V gene TRBV7-2; 8 bases align to TRBD1. CDR1 and CDR2 (germline): SGHTA, FQGNSA. V lost 4 bases to trimming and J lost 2 bases; unmatched junction nucleotides: 4. CDR3 length: 14 residues. For the CDR3, the DNA is TGTGCCAGCAGCTCGGACAGGGACGCCTACGAGCAGTACTTC. Translating it yields CASSSDRDAYEQYF.

The chain carries TRBV5-1 and TRBJ1-1; D uncertain. The CDR3 sequence is 12 residues long. The germline V gene encodes CDR1 SGHRS and CDR2 YFSETQ. With 1 base removed from V and 8 bases from J, the gap between germline ends came to 9 bases. CDR3 sequence reads: CASSLTASEAFF. Here the CDR3 DNA reads TGCGCCAGCAGCTTGACAGCCTCCGAAGCTTTCTTT.

The chain couples TRBV6-2 or TRBV6-3 to TRBJ2-1, with D possibly being TRBD2 (6 bases). The CDR3 extends over 13 amino acids. The V gene's germline CDR1 is MNHEY and CDR2 SVGEGT. V lost 5 bases and J lost 5, with 10 bases in between. In nucleotides, the CDR3 is TGTGCCAGCAGTAGAGGAGGGCACAATGAGCAGTTCTTC. This encodes CASSRGGHNEQFF.

The chain combines TRBV4-2 with TRBJ1-1; D possibly corresponds to TRBD1 (5 bases). From germline, CDR1 is LGHNA and CDR2 YNFKEQ. Trimming took 0 bases from V and 1 from J, leaving 12 bases between them. The CDR3 extends over 16 amino acids. CDR3 coding DNA: TGTGCCAGCAGCCAAGACGGACACCCACCGAACACTGAAGCTTTCTTT. Residues: CASSQDGHPPNTEAFF.

The chain combines TRBV30 with TRBJ2-1; 7 bases agree with TRBD1. This CDR3 comprises 14 residues. V lost 7 bases to trimming and J lost 9 bases; unmatched junction nucleotides: 15. Germline V lookup: CDR1 GTSNPN, CDR2 SVGIG (reference sequence). The DNA for the CDR3 is TGTGCCTCCCTACGGTCCCTTACAGGGGCTGAGCAGTTCTTC. This sequence encodes CASLRSLTGAEQFF.

V usage is TRBV5-1 and J usage is TRBJ2-3, with D possibly TRBD1 on 5 matching bases. CDR1 and CDR2 (germline): SGHRS, YFSETQ. V shed 2 bases and J shed 4 bases, with 11 bases lying between them. The CDR3 totals 14 residues. The CDR3 DNA reads TGCGCCAGCAGCTTAGGGGCAGTCCCAGATACGCAGTATTTT. The encoded protein is CASSLGAVPDTQYF. The full variable domain, in which reference TRBV5-1 and TRBJ2-3 provide the parts outside the CDR3, is KAGVTQTPRYLIKTRGQQVTLSCSPISGHRSVSWYQQTPGQGLQFLFEYFSETQRNKGNFPGRFSGRQFSNSRSEMNVSTLELGDSALYLCASSLGAVPDTQYFGPGTRLTVL.